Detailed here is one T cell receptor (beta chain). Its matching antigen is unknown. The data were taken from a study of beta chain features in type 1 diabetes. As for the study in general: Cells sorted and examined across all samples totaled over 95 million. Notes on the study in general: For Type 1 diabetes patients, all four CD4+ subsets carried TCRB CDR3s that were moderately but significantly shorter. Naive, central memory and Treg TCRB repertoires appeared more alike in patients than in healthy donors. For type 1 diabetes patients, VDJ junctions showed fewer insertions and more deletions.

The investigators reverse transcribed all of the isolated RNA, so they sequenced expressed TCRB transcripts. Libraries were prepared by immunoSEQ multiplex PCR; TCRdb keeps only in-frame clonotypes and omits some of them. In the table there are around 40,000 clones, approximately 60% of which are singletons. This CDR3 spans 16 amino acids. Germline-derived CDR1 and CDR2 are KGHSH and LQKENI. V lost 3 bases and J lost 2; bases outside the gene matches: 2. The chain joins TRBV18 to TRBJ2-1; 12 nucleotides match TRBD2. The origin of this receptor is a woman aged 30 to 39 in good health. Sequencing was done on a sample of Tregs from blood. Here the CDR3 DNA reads TGTGCCAGCTCACCCCGGACTAGCGGGGCCTACAATGAGCAGTTCTTC. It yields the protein CASSPRTSGAYNEQFF.